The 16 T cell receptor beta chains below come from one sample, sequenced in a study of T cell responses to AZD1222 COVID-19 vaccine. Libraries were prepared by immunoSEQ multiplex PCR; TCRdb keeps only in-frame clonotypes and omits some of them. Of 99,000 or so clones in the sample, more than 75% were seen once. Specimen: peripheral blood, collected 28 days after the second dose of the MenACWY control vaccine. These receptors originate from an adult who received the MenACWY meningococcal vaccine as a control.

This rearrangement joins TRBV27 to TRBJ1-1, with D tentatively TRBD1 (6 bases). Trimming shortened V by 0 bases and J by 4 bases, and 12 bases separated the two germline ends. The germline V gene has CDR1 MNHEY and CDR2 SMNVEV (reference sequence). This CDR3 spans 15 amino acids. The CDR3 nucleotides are TGTGCCAGCAGTTTATCTATGTCAGGGGCCACTGAAGCTTTCTTT. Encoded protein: CASSLSMSGATEAFF.

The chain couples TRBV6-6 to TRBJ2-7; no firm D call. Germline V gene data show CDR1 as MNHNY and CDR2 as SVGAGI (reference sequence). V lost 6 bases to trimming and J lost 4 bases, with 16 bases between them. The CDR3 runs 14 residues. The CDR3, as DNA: TGTGCCAGCAGACCCGGGTCTGTTGAATACGAGCAGTACTTC. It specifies CASRPGSVEYEQYF.

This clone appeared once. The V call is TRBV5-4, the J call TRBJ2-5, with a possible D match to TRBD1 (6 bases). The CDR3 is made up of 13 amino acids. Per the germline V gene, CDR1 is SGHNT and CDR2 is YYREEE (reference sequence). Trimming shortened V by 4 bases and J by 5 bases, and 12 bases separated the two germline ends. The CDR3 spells CASSPNREETQYF. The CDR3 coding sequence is TGTGCCAGCAGCCCGAACAGGGAGGAGACCCAGTACTTC.

The CDR3 DNA reads as TGTGCCAGCAGCTTAGAAGGAGGGGCATTCTCTGGAAACACCATATATTTT. It encodes CASSLEGGAFSGNTIYF. V and J are TRBV7-9 and TRBJ1-3; D is perhaps TRBD1 (5 bases). Trimming removed 1 base from V and 0 bases from J, with 13 bases in between. From germline, CDR1 is SEHNR and CDR2 FQNEAQ (reference sequence). The CDR3 extends over 17 amino acids.

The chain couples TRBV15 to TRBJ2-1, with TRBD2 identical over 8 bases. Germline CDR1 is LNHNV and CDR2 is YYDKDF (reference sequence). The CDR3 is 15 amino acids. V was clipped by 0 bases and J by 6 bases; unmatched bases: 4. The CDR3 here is CATSRDRGTSNEQFF. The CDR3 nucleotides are TGTGCCACCAGCAGAGATCGGGGGACTAGCAATGAGCAGTTCTTC. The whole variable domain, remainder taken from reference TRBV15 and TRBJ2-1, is DAMVIQNPRYQVTQFGKPVTLSCSQTLNHNVMYWYQQKSSQAPKLLFHYYDKDFNNEADTPDNFQSRRPNTSFCFLDIRSPGLGDTAMYLCATSRDRGTSNEQFFGPGTRLTVL.

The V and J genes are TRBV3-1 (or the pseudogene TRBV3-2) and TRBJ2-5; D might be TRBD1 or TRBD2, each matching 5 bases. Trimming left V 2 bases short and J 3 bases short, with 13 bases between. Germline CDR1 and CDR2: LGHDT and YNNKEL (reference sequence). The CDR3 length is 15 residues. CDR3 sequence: CASSQHPRGEETQYF. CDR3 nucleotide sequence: TGTGCCAGCAGCCAACATCCTAGGGGAGAAGAGACCCAGTACTTC.

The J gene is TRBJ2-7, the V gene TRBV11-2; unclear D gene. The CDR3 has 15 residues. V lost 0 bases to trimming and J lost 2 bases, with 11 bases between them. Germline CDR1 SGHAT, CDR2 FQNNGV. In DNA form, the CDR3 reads TGTGCCAGCAGCTTAGATCTGGTCAGCGCCTACGAGCAGTACTTC. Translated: CASSLDLVSAYEQYF. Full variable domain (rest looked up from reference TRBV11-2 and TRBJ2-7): EAGVAQSPRYKIIEKRQSVAFWCNPISGHATLYWYQQILGQGPKLLIQFQNNGVVDDSQLPKDRFSAERLKGVDSTLKIQPAKLEDSAVYLCASSLDLVSAYEQYFGPGTRLTVT.

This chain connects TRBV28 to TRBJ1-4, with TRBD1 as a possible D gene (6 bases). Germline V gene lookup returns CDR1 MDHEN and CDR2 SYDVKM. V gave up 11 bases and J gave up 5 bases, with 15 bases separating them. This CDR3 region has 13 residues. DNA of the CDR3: TGTGCCGCGGAGGAAGGGGGAAATGAAAAACTGTTTTTT. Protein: CAAEEGGNEKLFF.

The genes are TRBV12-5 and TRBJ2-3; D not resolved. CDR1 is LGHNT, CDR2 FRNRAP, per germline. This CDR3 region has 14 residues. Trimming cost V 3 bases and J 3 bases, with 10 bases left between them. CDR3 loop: CASGLGFGTDTQYF. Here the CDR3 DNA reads TGTGCTAGTGGTTTAGGGTTTGGGACAGATACGCAGTATTTT. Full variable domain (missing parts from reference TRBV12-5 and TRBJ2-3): DARVTQTPRHKVTEMGQEVTMRCQPILGHNTVFWYRQTMMQGLELLAYFRNRAPLDDSGMPKDRFSAEMPDATLATLKIQPSEPRDSAVYFCASGLGFGTDTQYFGPGTRLTVL.

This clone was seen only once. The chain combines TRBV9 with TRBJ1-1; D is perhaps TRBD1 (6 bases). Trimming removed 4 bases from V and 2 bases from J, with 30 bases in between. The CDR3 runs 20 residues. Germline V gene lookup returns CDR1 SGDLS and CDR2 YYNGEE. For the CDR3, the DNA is TGTGCCAGCAGCCCCCGAGGGGGGGCTCTCCCTCGGGGTTCCAACACTGAAGCTTTCTTT. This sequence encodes CASSPRGGALPRGSNTEAFF.

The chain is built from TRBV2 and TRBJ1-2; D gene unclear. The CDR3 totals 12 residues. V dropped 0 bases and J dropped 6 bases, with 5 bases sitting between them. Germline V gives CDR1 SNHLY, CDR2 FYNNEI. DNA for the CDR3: TGTGCCAGCAGTGAAGCGCTGGATGGCTACACCTTC. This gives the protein CASSEALDGYTF.

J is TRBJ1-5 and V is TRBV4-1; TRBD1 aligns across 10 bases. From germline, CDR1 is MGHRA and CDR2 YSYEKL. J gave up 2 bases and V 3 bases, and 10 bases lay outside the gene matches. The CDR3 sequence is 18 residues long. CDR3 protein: CASSQSIGQGDGNQPQHF. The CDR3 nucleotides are TGCGCCAGCAGCCAGAGCATCGGACAGGGGGACGGCAATCAGCCCCAGCATTTT.

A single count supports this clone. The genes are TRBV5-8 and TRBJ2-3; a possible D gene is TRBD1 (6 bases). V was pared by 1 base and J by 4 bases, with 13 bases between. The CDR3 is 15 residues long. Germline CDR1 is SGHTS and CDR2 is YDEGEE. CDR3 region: CASSLKRGWADTQYF. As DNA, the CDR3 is TGTGCCAGCAGCTTGAAAAGGGGGTGGGCAGATACGCAGTATTTT.

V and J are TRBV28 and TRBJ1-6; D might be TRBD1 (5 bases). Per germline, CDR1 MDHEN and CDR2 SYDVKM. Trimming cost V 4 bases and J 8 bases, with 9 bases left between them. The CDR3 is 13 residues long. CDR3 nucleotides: TGTGCCAGCAGTTCAGGGTTGGATTCACCCCTCCACTTT. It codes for CASSSGLDSPLHF.

CDR3 sequence reads: CASSISTDSGNTIYF. CDR3 bases: TGTGCCAGTAGTATATCGACAGACTCTGGAAACACCATATATTTT. The V and J genes are TRBV19 and TRBJ1-3; a possible D gene is TRBD1 (5 bases). The germline V gene encodes CDR1 LNHDA and CDR2 SQIVND (reference sequence). The CDR3 is made up of 15 amino acids. V gave up 2 bases and J gave up 0 bases, with 8 bases separating them.

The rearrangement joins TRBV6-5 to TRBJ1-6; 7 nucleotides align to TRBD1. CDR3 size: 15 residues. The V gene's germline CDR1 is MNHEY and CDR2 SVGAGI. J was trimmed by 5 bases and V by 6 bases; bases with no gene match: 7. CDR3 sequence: CASSRTGTDNSPLHF. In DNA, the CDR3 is TGTGCCAGCAGCCGGACCGGGACAGATAATTCACCCCTCCACTTT.